The next 7 T cell receptor beta chains were all read from a single sample in a study of beta chain features in type 1 diabetes. What was sequenced were expressed TCRB transcripts, since all of the isolated RNA had been reverse transcribed. The method was immunoSEQ multiplex PCR; TCRdb's version includes in-frame clones alone and lacks a portion of them. The sample lists approximately 380,000 clones, about 16% seen once, with about 0.02% in the top ten. The sample comprised naive CD4+ T cells from blood. The receptors stem from a woman younger than 30 in good health.

The sample holds a few counts of this clone. This rearrangement joins TRBV25-1 to TRBJ2-7; unclear D gene. Per the germline V gene, CDR1 is MGHDK and CDR2 is SYGVNS. CDR3 length equals 15 residues. The germline V and J ends were trimmed by 3 bases and 3 bases, with 15 bases remaining between them. This CDR3 is CASSDPHGENYEQYF. In DNA, the CDR3 is TGTGCCAGCAGTGATCCCCACGGAGAGAACTACGAGCAGTACTTC.

CDR3 region: CASSPGTGITYEQYF. CDR3 nucleotide sequence: TGCGCCAGCAGCCCAGGGACAGGAATTACCTACGAGCAGTACTTC. This chain links TRBV5-1 with TRBJ2-7; 8 nucleotides line up with TRBD1. V shed 4 bases and J 2 bases; nucleotides not matched to a gene: 8. Germline lookup yields CDR1 SGHRS and CDR2 YFSETQ. There are 15 residues in the CDR3. Using reference TRBV5-1 and TRBJ2-7 for the parts outside the CDR3, the full variable domain is KAGVTQTPRYLIKTRGQQVTLSCSPISGHRSVSWYQQTPGQGLQFLFEYFSETQRNKGNFPGRFSGRQFSNSRSEMNVSTLELGDSALYLCASSPGTGITYEQYFGPGTRLTVT.

This clone has only a few counts. This chain connects TRBV30 to TRBJ2-5; 9 nucleotides match TRBD2. V shed 0 bases, J shed 0 bases, and the junction held 2 bases outside the gene matches. CDR1 is GTSNPN and CDR2 is SVGIG in the germline V gene (reference sequence). There are 15 residues in the CDR3. CDR3 sequence: CAWSVGLANQETQYF. The CDR3 DNA reads TGTGCCTGGAGTGTAGGACTAGCGAACCAAGAGACCCAGTACTTC. Full variable domain (remainder filled in from reference TRBV30 and TRBJ2-5): SQTIHQWPATLVQPVGSPLSLECTVEGTSNPNLYWYRQAAGRGLQLLFYSVGIGQISSEVPQNLSASRPQDRQFILSSKKLLLSDSGFYLCAWSVGLANQETQYFGPGTRLLVL.

The V gene is TRBV20-1, the J gene TRBJ2-7; unclear D gene. Deletions cut 4 bases from V and 3 bases from J, with 4 bases between. Looked up from germline, CDR1 is DFQATT and CDR2 is SNEGSKA (reference sequence). The length of the CDR3 is 10 residues. The CDR3: CSATVYEQYF. The DNA of the CDR3 is TGCAGTGCTACTGTCTACGAGCAGTACTTC.

This clone was recorded a few times. The CDR3 region has the DNA TGTGCCATCAACCCGGGGGGCTACGGCTATGGCTACACCTTC. The encoded protein is CAINPGGYGYGYTF. V and J are TRBV10-3 and TRBJ1-2; D possibly corresponds to TRBD1 (6 bases). This CDR3 comprises 14 residues. V lost 7 bases, J lost 4 bases, and 16 bases lay in between. Germline CDR1 ENHRY, CDR2 SYGVKD.

The V gene is TRBV5-6, the J gene TRBJ2-7; 10 bases line up with TRBD2. Looked up from germline, CDR1 is SGHDT and CDR2 is YYEEEE. The length of the CDR3 is 16 residues. After removal of 4 bases from V and 2 bases from J, the junction contained 9 bases not matched to a gene. The CDR3 is CASSQETSGNAYEQYF. The CDR3, as DNA: TGTGCCAGCAGCCAGGAAACTAGCGGGAATGCCTACGAGCAGTACTTC.

CDR3 sequence reads: CASSPVALTNEKLFF. CDR3 bases: TGTGCCAGCTCACCGGTCGCACTTACTAATGAAAAACTGTTTTTT. The chain is built from TRBV18 and TRBJ1-4; no reliable D call. The ends were cut back, 3 bases at V and 2 bases at J, with 10 bases in the middle. Germline CDR1 reads KGHSH; CDR2 reads LQKENI. The CDR3 extends over 15 amino acids.